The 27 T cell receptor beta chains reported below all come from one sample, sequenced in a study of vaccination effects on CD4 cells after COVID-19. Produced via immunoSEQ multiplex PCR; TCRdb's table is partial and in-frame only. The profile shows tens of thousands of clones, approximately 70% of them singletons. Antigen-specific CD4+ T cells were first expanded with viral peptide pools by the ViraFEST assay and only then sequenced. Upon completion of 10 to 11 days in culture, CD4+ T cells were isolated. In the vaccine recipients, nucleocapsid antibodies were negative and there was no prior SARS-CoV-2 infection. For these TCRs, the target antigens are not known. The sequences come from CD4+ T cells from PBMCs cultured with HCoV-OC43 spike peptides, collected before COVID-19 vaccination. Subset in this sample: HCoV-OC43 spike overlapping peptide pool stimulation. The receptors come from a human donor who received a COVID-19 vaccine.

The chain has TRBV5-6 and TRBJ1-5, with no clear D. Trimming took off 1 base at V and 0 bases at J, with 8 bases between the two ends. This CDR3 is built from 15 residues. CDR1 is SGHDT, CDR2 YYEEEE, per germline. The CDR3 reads CASSLFVYSNQPQHF. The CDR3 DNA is TGTGCCAGCAGCTTGTTCGTCTATAGCAATCAGCCCCAGCATTTT.

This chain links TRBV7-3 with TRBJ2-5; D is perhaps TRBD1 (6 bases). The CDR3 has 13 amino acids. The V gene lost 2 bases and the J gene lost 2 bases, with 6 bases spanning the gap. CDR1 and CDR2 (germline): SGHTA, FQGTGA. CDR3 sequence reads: CASSLGTQETQYF. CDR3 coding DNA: TGTGCCAGCAGCTTAGGGACACAAGAGACCCAGTACTTC.

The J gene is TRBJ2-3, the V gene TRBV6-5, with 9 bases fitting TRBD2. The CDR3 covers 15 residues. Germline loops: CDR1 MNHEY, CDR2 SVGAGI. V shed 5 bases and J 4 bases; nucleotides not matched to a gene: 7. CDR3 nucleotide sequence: TGTGCCAGCAGTCGCGGGGGGGCCATCTCAGATACGCAGTATTTT. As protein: CASSRGGAISDTQYF.

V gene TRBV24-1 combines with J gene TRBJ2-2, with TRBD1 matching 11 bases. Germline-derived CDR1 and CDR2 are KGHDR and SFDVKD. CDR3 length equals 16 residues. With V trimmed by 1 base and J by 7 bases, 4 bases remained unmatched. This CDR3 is CATSDFRTGGGGELFF. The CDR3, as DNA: TGTGCCACCAGTGATTTCAGGACAGGGGGCGGCGGGGAGCTGTTTTTT.

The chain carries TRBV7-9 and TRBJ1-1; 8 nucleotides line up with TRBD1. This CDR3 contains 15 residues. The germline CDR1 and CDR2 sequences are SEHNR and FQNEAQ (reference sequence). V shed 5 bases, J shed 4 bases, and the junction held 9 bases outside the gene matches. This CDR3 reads CASSPGAGGVTEAFF. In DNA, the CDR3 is TGTGCCAGCAGCCCGGGGGCAGGGGGCGTCACTGAAGCTTTCTTT.

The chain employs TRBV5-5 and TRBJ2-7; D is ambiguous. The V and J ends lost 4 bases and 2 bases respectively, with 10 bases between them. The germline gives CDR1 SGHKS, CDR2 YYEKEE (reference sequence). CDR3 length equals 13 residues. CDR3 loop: CASSLINTYEQYV. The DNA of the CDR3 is TGTGCCAGCAGCCTAATAAACACCTACGAGCAGTACGTC.

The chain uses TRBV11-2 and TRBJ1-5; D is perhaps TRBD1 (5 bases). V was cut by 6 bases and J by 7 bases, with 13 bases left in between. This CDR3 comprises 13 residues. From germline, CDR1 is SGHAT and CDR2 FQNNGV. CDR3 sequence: CASSQDRRQPQHF. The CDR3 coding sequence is TGTGCCAGCAGTCAAGACAGACGCCAGCCCCAGCATTTT. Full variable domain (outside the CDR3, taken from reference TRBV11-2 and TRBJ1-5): EAGVAQSPRYKIIEKRQSVAFWCNPISGHATLYWYQQILGQGPKLLIQFQNNGVVDDSQLPKDRFSAERLKGVDSTLKIQPAKLEDSAVYLCASSQDRRQPQHFGDGTRLSIL.

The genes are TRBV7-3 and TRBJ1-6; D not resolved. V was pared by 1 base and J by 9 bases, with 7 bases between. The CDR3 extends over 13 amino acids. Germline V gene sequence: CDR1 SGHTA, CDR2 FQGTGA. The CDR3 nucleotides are TGTGCCAGCAGCTTAAAGTCTGGTTCACCCCTCCACTTT. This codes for CASSLKSGSPLHF.

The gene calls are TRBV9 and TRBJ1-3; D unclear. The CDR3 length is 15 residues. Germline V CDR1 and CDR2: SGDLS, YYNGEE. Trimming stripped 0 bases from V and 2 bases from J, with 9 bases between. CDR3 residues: CASSVAMETGNTIYF. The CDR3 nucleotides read TGTGCCAGCAGCGTAGCGATGGAAACTGGAAACACCATATATTTT.

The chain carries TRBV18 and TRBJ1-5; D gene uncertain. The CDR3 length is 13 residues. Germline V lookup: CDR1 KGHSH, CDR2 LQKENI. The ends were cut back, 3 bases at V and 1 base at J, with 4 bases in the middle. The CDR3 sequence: CASSPDSNQPQHF. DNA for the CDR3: TGTGCCAGCTCACCGGACAGCAATCAGCCCCAGCATTTT.

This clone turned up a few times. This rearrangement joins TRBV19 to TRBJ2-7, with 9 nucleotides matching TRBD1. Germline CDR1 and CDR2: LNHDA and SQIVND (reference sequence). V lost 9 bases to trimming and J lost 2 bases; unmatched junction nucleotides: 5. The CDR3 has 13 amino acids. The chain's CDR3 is CARLDRGPYEQYV. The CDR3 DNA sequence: TGTGCCAGACTGGACAGGGGTCCCTACGAGCAGTACGTC.

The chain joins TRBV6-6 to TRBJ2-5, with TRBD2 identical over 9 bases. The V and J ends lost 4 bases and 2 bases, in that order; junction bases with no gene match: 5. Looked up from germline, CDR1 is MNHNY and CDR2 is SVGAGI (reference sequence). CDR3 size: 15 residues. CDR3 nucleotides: TGTGCCAGCAGTTGGACTAGCGCGGAACAAGAGACCCAGTACTTC. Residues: CASSWTSAEQETQYF.

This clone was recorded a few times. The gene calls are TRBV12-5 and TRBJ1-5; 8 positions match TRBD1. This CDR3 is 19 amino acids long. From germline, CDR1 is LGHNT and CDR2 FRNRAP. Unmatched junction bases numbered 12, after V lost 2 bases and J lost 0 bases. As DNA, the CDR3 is TGTGCTAGTGGTTTGTGGGTGCAGGGGGCAGGAGGTAGCAATCAGCCCCAGCATTTT. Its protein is CASGLWVQGAGGSNQPQHF.

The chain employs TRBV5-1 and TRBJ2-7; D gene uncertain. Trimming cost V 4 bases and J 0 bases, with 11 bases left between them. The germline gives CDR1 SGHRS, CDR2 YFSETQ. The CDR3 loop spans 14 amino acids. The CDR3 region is CASSESGSSYEQYV. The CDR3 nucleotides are TGCGCCAGCAGCGAATCCGGGTCCTCCTACGAGCAGTACGTC.

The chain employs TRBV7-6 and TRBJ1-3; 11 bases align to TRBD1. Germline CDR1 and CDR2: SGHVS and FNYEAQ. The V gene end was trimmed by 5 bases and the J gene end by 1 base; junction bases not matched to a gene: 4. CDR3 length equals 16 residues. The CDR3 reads CASSTGTGGSGNTIYF. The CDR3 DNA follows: TGTGCCAGCAGCACCGGGACAGGGGGGTCTGGAAACACCATATATTTT.

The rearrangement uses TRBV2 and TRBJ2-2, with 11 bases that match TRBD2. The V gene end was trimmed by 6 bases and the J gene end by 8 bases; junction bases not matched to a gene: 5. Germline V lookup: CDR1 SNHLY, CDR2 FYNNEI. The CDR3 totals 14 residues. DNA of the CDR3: TGTGCCAGCAGGGCAACTAGCGGGGGTGGGGAGCTGTTTTTT. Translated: CASRATSGGGELFF.

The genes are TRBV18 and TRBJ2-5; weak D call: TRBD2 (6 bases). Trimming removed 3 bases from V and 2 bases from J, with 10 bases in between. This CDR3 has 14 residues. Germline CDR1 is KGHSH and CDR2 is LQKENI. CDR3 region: CASSPRGTQETQYF. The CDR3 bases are TGTGCCAGCTCACCCAGAGGGACTCAAGAGACCCAGTACTTC.

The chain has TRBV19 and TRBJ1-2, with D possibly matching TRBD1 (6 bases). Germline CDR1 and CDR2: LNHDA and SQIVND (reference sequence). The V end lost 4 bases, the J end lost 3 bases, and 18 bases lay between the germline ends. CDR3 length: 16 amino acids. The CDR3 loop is CASSTAGGAKDYGYTF. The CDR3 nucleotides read TGTGCCAGTAGTACAGCCGGGGGCGCGAAGGACTATGGCTACACCTTC.

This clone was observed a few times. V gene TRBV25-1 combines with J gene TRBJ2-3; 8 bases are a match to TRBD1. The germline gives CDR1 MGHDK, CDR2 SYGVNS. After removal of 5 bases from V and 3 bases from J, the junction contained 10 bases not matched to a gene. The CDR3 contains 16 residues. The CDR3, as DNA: TGTGCCAGCAGTAGGGGGGCAGGGGGCGGAACAGATACGCAGTATTTT. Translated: CASSRGAGGGTDTQYF.

The CDR3 region is CASSQNAGTNEKLFF. The CDR3 region has the DNA TGTGCCAGCAGCCAAAATGCGGGGACTAATGAAAAACTGTTTTTT. This chain uses TRBV16 with TRBJ1-4; D ambiguous. V was pared by 2 bases and J by 2 bases, with 9 bases between. CDR1 is KGHSY and CDR2 is FQNENV in the germline V gene. CDR3 length: 15 residues.

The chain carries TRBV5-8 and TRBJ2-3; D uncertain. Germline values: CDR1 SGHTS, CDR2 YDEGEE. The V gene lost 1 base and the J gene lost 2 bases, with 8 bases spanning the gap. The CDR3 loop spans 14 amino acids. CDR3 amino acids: CASSLSPYTDTQYF. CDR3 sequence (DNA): TGTGCCAGCAGCTTGTCACCTTACACAGATACGCAGTATTTT.

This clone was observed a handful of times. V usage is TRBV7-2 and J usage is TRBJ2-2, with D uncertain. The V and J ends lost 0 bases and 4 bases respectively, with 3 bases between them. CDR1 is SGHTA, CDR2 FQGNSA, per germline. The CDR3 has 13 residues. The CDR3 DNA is TGTGCCAGCAGCTTAGCTGTCACCGGGGAGCTGTTTTTT. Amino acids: CASSLAVTGELFF.

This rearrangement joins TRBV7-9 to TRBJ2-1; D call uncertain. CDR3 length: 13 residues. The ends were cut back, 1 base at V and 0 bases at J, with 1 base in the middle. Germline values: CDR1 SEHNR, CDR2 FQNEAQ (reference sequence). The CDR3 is CASSLVSYNEQFF. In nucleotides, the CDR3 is TGTGCCAGCAGCTTAGTCTCCTACAATGAGCAGTTCTTC.

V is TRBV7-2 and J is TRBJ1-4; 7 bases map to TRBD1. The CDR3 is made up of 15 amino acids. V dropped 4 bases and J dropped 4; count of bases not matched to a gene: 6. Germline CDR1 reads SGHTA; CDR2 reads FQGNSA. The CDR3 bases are TGTGCCAGCAGCTATGGGGACAGCCTTAATGAAAAACTGTTTTTT. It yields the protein CASSYGDSLNEKLFF.

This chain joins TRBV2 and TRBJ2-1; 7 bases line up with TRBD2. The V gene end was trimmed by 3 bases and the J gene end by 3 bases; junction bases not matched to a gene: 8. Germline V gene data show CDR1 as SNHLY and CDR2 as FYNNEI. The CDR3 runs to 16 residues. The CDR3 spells CASSDPGGGLYNEQFF. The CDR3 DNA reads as TGTGCCAGCAGTGACCCGGGGGGTGGTCTCTACAATGAGCAGTTCTTC.

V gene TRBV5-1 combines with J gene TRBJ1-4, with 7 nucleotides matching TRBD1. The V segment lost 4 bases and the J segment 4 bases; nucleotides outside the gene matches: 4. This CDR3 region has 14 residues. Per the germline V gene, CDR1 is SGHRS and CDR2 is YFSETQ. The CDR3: CASSMGQINEKLFF. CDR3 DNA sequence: TGCGCCAGCAGCATGGGACAGATTAATGAAAAACTGTTTTTT.

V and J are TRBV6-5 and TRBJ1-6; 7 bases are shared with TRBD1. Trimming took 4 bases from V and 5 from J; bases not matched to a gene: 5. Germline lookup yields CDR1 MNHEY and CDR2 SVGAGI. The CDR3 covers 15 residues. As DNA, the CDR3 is TGTGCCAGCAGTTTCAAGGACAGGAATAATTCACCCCTCCACTTT. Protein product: CASSFKDRNNSPLHF.